These 18 T cell receptor beta chains share one sample of origin, sequenced in a study of tissue T cells after allogeneic stem cell transplantation. Time point given: mouse harvest day 14 after allogeneic transplant. Mouse grafts combined 10^7 T-cell-depleted bone marrow cells with 10^6 splenic CD5+ T cells. Libraries were prepared by immunoSEQ multiplex PCR; TCRdb keeps only in-frame clonotypes and omits some of them. This repertoire shows approximately 4,900 clones, around 45% found once; its top ten account for over 20%. The specimen was gut tissue. The receptors derive from a female BALB/c mouse given C57BL/6 T cells with graft-versus-host disease after an allogeneic hematopoietic cell transplant.

With regard to this clone: Gene labels here are mouse ones. The CDR3 end falls 1 residue outside the read, so it is completed with the germline J gene. This rearrangement joins TRBV12-1 to TRBJ1-4; D is possibly TRBD1 (6 bases). The CDR3 extends over 16 amino acids. Per the germline V gene, CDR1 is SGHSN and CDR2 is HYEKVE. V lost 0 bases, J lost 0 bases, and 10 bases lay in between. CDR3 bases read: TGTGCCAGCTCTCTCGGGGGGGCTTTTTCCAACGAAAGATTATTT. Its translation is CASSLGGAFSNERLF. Given in full, the CDR3 is CASSLGGAFSNERLFF.

The sample holds a few counts of this clone. The gene symbols are mouse symbols. From the germline J gene comes the end of the CDR3, since the read stops 1 residue before it. This chain connects TRBV3 to TRBJ2-2; tentatively, D is TRBD1 (6 bases). The CDR3 is 13 amino acids. The V gene's germline CDR1 is SNHLY and CDR2 FYNGKV (reference sequence). V dropped 1 base and J dropped 6 bases, with 6 bases sitting between them. CDR3: CASSLEGAGQLYF. The sequenced part of the CDR3 DNA is TGTGCCAGCAGCTTAGAGGGGGCCGGGCAGCTCTAC.

By share, this clone ranks as medium-sized. Genes and germline come from the mouse. Read sequence stops 1 residue before the CDR3 end, and the germline J gene provides the missing end. The chain carries TRBV12-2 and TRBJ2-3; D remains ambiguous. Trimming shortened V by 4 bases and J by 1 base, and 2 bases separated the two germline ends. Per the germline V gene, CDR1 is SGHLS and CDR2 is HYDKME. This CDR3 is 11 amino acids long. The CDR3 bases that were read are TGTGCCAGCTCCCGTGCAGAAACGCTGTAT. This gives the protein CASSRAETLY. The CDR3 as a whole reads CASSRAETLYF. Full variable domain (remainder filled in from reference TRBV12-2 and TRBJ2-3): NSGVVQSPRYIIKGKGERSILKCIPISGHLSVAWYQQTQGQELKFFIQHYDKMERDKGNLPSRFSVQQFDDYHSEMNMSALELEDSAVYFCASSRAETLYFGSGTRLTVL.

Concerning this clone: Gene names and germline match the mouse. The observed sequence ends 1 residue before the CDR3 terminus, with the missing tail filled in from the germline J gene. This chain connects TRBV3 to TRBJ1-1, with 8 positions matching TRBD1. CDR1 and CDR2 (germline): SNHLY, FYNGKV (reference sequence). The CDR3 sequence is 14 residues long. V shed 5 bases, J shed 0 bases, and the junction held 2 bases outside the gene matches. The CDR3: CASSVQGANTEVFF. CDR3 DNA, as far as it was read: TGTGCCAGCAGCGTACAGGGGGCAAACACAGAAGTCTTC.

In the case of this clone: The gene symbols are mouse symbols. The sequenced fragment ends 1 residue before the CDR3 boundary, so the rest is inferred from the germline J gene. The chain employs TRBV26 and TRBJ1-1; tentative D call: TRBD1 (5 bases). From germline, CDR1 is KGHPV and CDR2 FQNQEV (reference sequence). Trimming pared 2 bases from V and 4 bases from J, leaving 8 bases between. This CDR3 has 13 amino acids. CDR3: CASSLRGGTEVFF. CDR3 DNA (partial): TGTGCCAGCAGTCTGCGGGGGGGCACAGAAGTCTTC.

About this clone itself: The gene symbols are mouse symbols. The DNA ends 1 residue before the CDR3 does, and the rest of the CDR3 is filled in from the germline J gene. The rearrangement joins TRBV12-1 to TRBJ2-3; unclear D gene. CDR3 length: 12 amino acids. V gave up 2 bases and J gave up 0 bases, with 2 bases separating them. From germline, CDR1 is SGHSN and CDR2 HYEKVE. The CDR3 protein is CASSRSAETLYF. Incomplete CDR3 DNA: TGTGCCAGCTCTCGAAGTGCAGAAACGCTGTAT.

This clone is medium-sized (0.01 to 0.1%) in the sample. The gene names given are mouse names. The read ends 1 residue early relative to the CDR3; the germline J gene fills the gap. The chain has TRBV13-2 and TRBJ2-5, with D perhaps matching TRBD2 (7 bases). Trimming pared 5 bases from V and 2 bases from J, leaving 9 bases between. Germline assignment: CDR1 NNHNN and CDR2 SYGAGS (reference sequence). The CDR3 loop spans 13 amino acids. CDR3 in amino acids: CASGGGGQDTQYF. CDR3 DNA, as far as it was read: TGTGCCAGCGGGGGGGGCGGCCAAGACACCCAGTAC.

This clone has only a few counts. Gene names denote mouse genes. The read is 1 residue too short to cover the CDR3 end, so that end is filled in from the germline J gene. The chain links TRBV2 to TRBJ1-2, with 10 bases identical to TRBD1. With 1 base clipped from V and 3 bases from J, the junction kept 2 bases outside the gene matches. CDR3 length equals 15 residues. Germline lookup yields CDR1 LGHNA and CDR2 YSYQKL. The sequenced part of the CDR3 DNA is TGTGCCAGCAGCCAAGCCGGGACAGGGGACTCCGACTACACC. Protein sequence: CASSQAGTGDSDYT. Given in full, the CDR3 is CASSQAGTGDSDYTF.

Note on this clone: The listed genes are named as in mouse. Read data end 1 residue before the CDR3 end; the end is taken from the germline J gene. This chain links TRBV26 with TRBJ1-1; 10 positions match TRBD1. CDR3 length: 12 residues. J gave up 10 bases and V 6 bases, and 5 bases lay outside the gene matches. Germline-derived CDR1 and CDR2 are KGHPV and FQNQEV (reference sequence). CDR3 sequence: CASSQGQGRVFF. CDR3 DNA, as far as it was read: TGTGCCAGCAGCCAGGGACAGGGGAGAGTCTTC. The full variable domain, with the rest looked up from reference TRBV26 and TRBJ1-1, is NSKVIQTPRYLVKGQGQKAKMRCIPEKGHPVVFWYQQNKNNEFKFLINFQNQEVLQQIDMTEKRFSAECPSNSPCSLEIQSSEAGDSALYLCASSQGQGRVFFGKGTRLTVV.

By sample fraction, this clone is medium-sized. Germline and genes: mouse. Read data end 1 residue before the CDR3 end; the end is taken from the germline J gene. The chain combines TRBV13-3 with TRBJ2-7, with a tentative D call TRBD2 (7 bases). The CDR3 has 14 amino acids. Per the germline V gene, CDR1 is NNHDY and CDR2 is SYVADS. V lost 3 bases, J lost 3 bases, and 13 bases lay in between. This CDR3 reads CASSGPGGFYEQYF. The sequenced part of the CDR3 DNA is TGTGCCAGCAGTGGACCGGGGGGCTTCTATGAACAGTAC.

Comments on this clone: Gene labels here are mouse ones. The CDR3 goes on 1 residue after the read ends, and that part is filled in from the germline J gene. The chain joins TRBV20 to TRBJ1-1; maybe TRBD1 (6 bases). Trimming pared 5 bases from V and 7 bases from J, leaving 8 bases between. Germline assignment: CDR1 GFQATS and CDR2 STVNSAI. There are 10 residues in the CDR3. CDR3 DNA (partial): TGTGGTGCTCTACAGGGAGAAGTCTTC. Its translation is CGALQGEVF. The complete CDR3 reads CGALQGEVFF.

This clone came up a few times. The listed genes are named as in mouse. From the germline J gene comes the end of the CDR3, since the read stops 1 residue before it. This chain uses TRBV3 with TRBJ1-3, with 9 bases aligning to TRBD1. Germline values: CDR1 SNHLY, CDR2 FYNGKV (reference sequence). The CDR3 length is 13 residues. V dropped 6 bases and J dropped 4; count of bases not matched to a gene: 1. The sequenced CDR3 bases are TGTGCCAGCAGGGACAGGGGCGGAAATACGCTCTAT. It encodes CASRDRGGNTLY. The CDR3 in full is CASRDRGGNTLYF.

By proportion, this clone is medium-sized. The listed genes are named as in mouse. The read gets to within 1 residue of the CDR3 end, and the germline J gene fills in the rest. The chain recombines TRBV31 with TRBJ1-2; 7 bases line up with TRBD1. There are 13 residues in the CDR3. Germline CDR1 and CDR2: GKSSPN and SITVG. The V and J ends lost 3 bases and 2 bases, in that order; junction bases with no gene match: 3. The CDR3 sequence is CAWSRQGNSDYTF. The CDR3 DNA, read in part, is TGTGCCTGGAGCCGACAGGGTAACTCCGACTACACC.

About this clone: Gene names refer to mouse genes. The CDR3 goes on 1 residue after the read ends, and that part is filled in from the germline J gene. This sequence joins TRBV24 and TRBJ2-7; D is ambiguous. The CDR3 has 14 amino acids. V shed 4 bases and J shed 3 bases, with 13 bases lying between them. CDR1 KGHTA and CDR2 FRNEEI come from the germline V gene. The sequenced part of the CDR3 DNA is TGTGCCAGCAGTCCCGGACGGGTAATCTATGAACAGTAC. It specifies CASSPGRVIYEQY. The whole CDR3 region reads CASSPGRVIYEQYF.

With respect to this clone: These gene names are mouse names. Read sequence stops 1 residue before the CDR3 end, and the germline J gene provides the missing end. The chain links TRBV15 to TRBJ2-7, with 10 bases matching TRBD1. Germline V gives CDR1 SGHND, CDR2 FRSKSL. V was clipped by 6 bases and J by 5 bases; unmatched bases: 4. This CDR3 spans 13 amino acids. CDR3 DNA (partial): TGTGCCAGCAGGGAGGGGACAGGGGATGAACAGTAC. The encoded protein is CASREGTGDEQY. The entire CDR3 protein is CASREGTGDEQYF.

This clone was detected a few times. Gene names denote mouse genes. The CDR3 extends 1 residue past the end of the read, so its final part is completed from the germline J gene. This chain joins TRBV26 and TRBJ2-7; D may be TRBD1 (5 bases). Germline V gives CDR1 KGHPV, CDR2 FQNQEV (reference sequence). V lost 0 bases and J lost 3, with 6 bases in between. The CDR3 is 13 residues long. The DNA read from the CDR3 is TGTGCCAGCAGTCTGTCGACAGTCTATGAACAGTAC. Encoded protein: CASSLSTVYEQY. The full CDR3 protein is CASSLSTVYEQYF.

Concerning this clone: Mouse germline and gene names are used. With the read ending 1 residue before the CDR3 end, the germline J gene is used to fill in that end. V gene TRBV16 combines with J gene TRBJ2-7, with D perhaps given as TRBD1 or TRBD2 (5 bases each). Germline values: CDR1 SGHSA, CDR2 FRNQAP. V lost 0 bases, J lost 7 bases, and 7 bases lay in between. This CDR3 spans 12 amino acids. CDR3 DNA, as far as it was read: TGTGCAAGCAGCTTAGAGGGGGAGGAACAGTAC. Translated, it gives CASSLEGEEQY. Given in full, the CDR3 is CASSLEGEEQYF.

Worth noting for this clone: Mouse germline and gene names are used. The read halts 1 residue ahead of the CDR3 end, with the missing end drawn from the germline J gene. The chain carries TRBV3 and TRBJ2-3, with D hard to call. V was shortened by 4 bases and J by 0 bases, with 8 bases between the two germline ends. CDR3 length: 14 amino acids. The germline gives CDR1 SNHLY, CDR2 FYNGKV (reference sequence). The covered CDR3 bases are TGTGCCAGCAGCTGGGGAACTAGTGCAGAAACGCTGTAT. Its protein is CASSWGTSAETLY. From start to end, the CDR3 is CASSWGTSAETLYF.